This passage covers 5 T cell receptor beta chains from one sample sequenced in a study of blood T cells in healthy people across ages. Through a sample-barcoded 5' primer and a J-beta primer mix, a second PCR was run for roughly 6 to 12 cycles. TCRdb reanalysed the 5' RACE reads using MiXCR and keeps one entry per CDR3 protein. The sample has hundreds of thousands of distinct CDR3 sequences, more than 20% seen once; the top ten hold 8.5% to 9.5%. These data were likewise used in another study, on T cells of mothers and their children.

Sequences were obtained from blood. The receptors here all came from a boy younger than 18 in good health.

This chain links TRBV18 with TRBJ2-5; D ambiguous. The J call may not be correct, given that the DNA end is closer to TRBJ2-7. The CDR3 is 14 residues long. Germline V gene lookup returns CDR1 KGHSH and CDR2 LQKENI. DNA of the CDR3: TGTGCCAGCTCGGCGGCCTCTGATTACTACGAGCAGTACTTC. It is translated as CASSAASDYYEQYF.

The gene calls are TRBV29-1 and TRBJ1-2; TRBD1 aligns across 11 bases. The CDR3 covers 14 residues. J lost 6 bases, V lost 3 bases, and 6 bases had no gene match. Germline loops: CDR1 SQVTM, CDR2 ANQGSEA. The CDR3 loop is CSVEEDRGPDGYTF. The CDR3 DNA sequence: TGCAGCGTTGAGGAGGACAGGGGGCCTGATGGCTACACCTTC.

The V gene is TRBV20-1, the J gene TRBJ2-7; possibly TRBD2 for D (5 bases). This CDR3 contains 10 residues. The ends were cut back, 7 bases at V and 5 bases at J, with 9 bases in the middle. Germline CDR1 DFQATT, CDR2 SNEGSKA (reference sequence). CDR3 nucleotide sequence: TGCAGTGGCCTACTAGACGAGCAGTACTTC. Amino acids: CSGLLDEQYF.

This chain joins TRBV20-1 and TRBJ2-2; D is tentatively TRBD1 or TRBD2 (6 bases each). Trimming stripped 5 bases from V and 6 bases from J, with 10 bases between. The CDR3 is 12 residues long. Germline CDR1 and CDR2: DFQATT and SNEGSKA (reference sequence). The CDR3 DNA is TGCAGTGCTTCGGGGGCACCCGGGGAGCTGTTTTTT. Amino acids: CSASGAPGELFF.

The chain couples TRBV14 to TRBJ2-7; D not certain. Germline loops: CDR1 SGHDN, CDR2 FVKESK. V shed 1 base and J shed 3 bases, with 16 bases lying between them. The CDR3 runs to 16 residues. In nucleotides, the CDR3 is TGTGCCAGCAGCCAAGGTACGACCCCATGGAGCTACGAGCAGTACTTC. It specifies CASSQGTTPWSYEQYF.